The next 29 T cell receptor beta chains were all read from a single sample in a study of blood T cell repertoires in COVID-19. Using immunoSEQ multiplex PCR, the repertoire was profiled, and TCRdb retains in-frame clones only, with some absent. The sample lists over 200,000 clones; roughly 90% were seen once. Sequenced: PBMCs or T cells enriched from blood (not recorded which). The receptors here all came from a woman in her 30s who had been exposed to COVID-19.

Concerning this clone itself: A read error may produce the germline difference seen at one junction end. This rearrangement joins TRBV7-7 to TRBJ2-1; D possibly corresponds to TRBD2 (5 bases). Germline assignment: CDR1 SSHAT and CDR2 FNYEAQ (reference sequence). CDR3 length equals 15 residues. The CDR3: CASSLVHGGYNEQFF. CDR3 sequence (DNA): TGTGCTAGCAGCTTAGTACACGGAGGATACAATGAGCAGTTCTTC.

This clone was found once. This chain uses TRBV5-1 with TRBJ2-5, with 12 bases identical to TRBD2. Germline V gives CDR1 SGHRS, CDR2 YFSETQ. The CDR3 has 15 residues. J lost 2 bases, V lost 4 bases, and 3 bases had no gene match. The CDR3 here is CASSPTSGGQETQYF. Written as DNA, the CDR3 is TGCGCCAGCAGCCCGACTAGCGGGGGACAAGAGACCCAGTACTTC.

This clone was observed a few times. The rearrangement links TRBV2 to TRBJ1-2, with D maybe TRBD1 (5 bases). CDR1 and CDR2 from the germline V gene are SNHLY and FYNNEI. The CDR3 covers 14 residues. Trimming took off 1 base at V and 4 bases at J, with 10 bases between the two ends. In nucleotides, the CDR3 is TGTGCCAGCAGTGAAGGGGGCCGAACCTATGGCTACACCTTC. Protein sequence: CASSEGGRTYGYTF.

This rearrangement joins TRBV19 to TRBJ1-6, with TRBD1 matching over 7 bases. Trimming at V came to 5 bases and at J to 7 bases, leaving 5 bases not matched to a gene. The CDR3 is made up of 14 amino acids. Germline values: CDR1 LNHDA, CDR2 SQIVND (reference sequence). DNA of the CDR3: TGTGCCAGTAGTCGCACAGGGGTGAATTCACCCCTCCACTTT. This encodes CASSRTGVNSPLHF.

The rearrangement links TRBV11-2 to TRBJ2-7, with a weak D call TRBD2 (6 bases). The CDR3 has 14 amino acids. V was pared by 3 bases and J by 5 bases, with 14 bases between. Germline lookup yields CDR1 SGHAT and CDR2 FQNNGV. The CDR3 protein is CASSFGPWGDEQYF. In DNA form, the CDR3 reads TGTGCCAGCAGCTTTGGGCCGTGGGGGGACGAGCAGTACTTC.

The chain has TRBV24-1 and TRBJ1-2; D ambiguous. The germline gives CDR1 KGHDR, CDR2 SFDVKD. The CDR3 covers 14 residues. The germline V and J ends were trimmed by 4 bases and 6 bases, with 14 bases remaining between them. The CDR3 region is CATSEGSEEHGYTF. In DNA form, the CDR3 reads TGTGCCACCAGTGAAGGCAGTGAGGAGCATGGCTACACCTTC.

The chain carries TRBV27 and TRBJ2-1; 10 positions match TRBD1. The CDR3 contains 15 residues. V lost 4 bases to trimming and J lost 4 bases; unmatched junction nucleotides: 4. CDR1 MNHEY and CDR2 SMNVEV come from the germline V gene (reference sequence). The CDR3 region has the DNA TGTGCCAGCAGTTCAGACAGGGGGCTATACAATGAGCAGTTCTTC. As protein: CASSSDRGLYNEQFF.

The chain has TRBV7-2 and TRBJ1-5; the match to TRBD1 covers 7 bases. V trimming: 1 base; J trimming: 2 bases; junction bases outside the gene matches: 2. This CDR3 is built from 15 residues. Germline V gene sequence: CDR1 SGHTA, CDR2 FQGNSA. In nucleotides, the CDR3 is TGTGCCAGCAGCTTAGAGGGGACAGGCAATCAGCCCCAGCATTTT. Its protein is CASSLEGTGNQPQHF. The full variable domain, its missing parts supplied by reference TRBV7-2 and TRBJ1-5, is GAGVSQSPSNKVTEKGKDVELRCDPISGHTALYWYRQSLGQGLEFLIYFQGNSAPDKSGLPSDRFSAERTGGSVSTLTIQRTQQEDSAVYLCASSLEGTGNQPQHFGDGTRLSIL.

The chain is built from TRBV6-5 and TRBJ1-1; 11 bases line up with TRBD1. This CDR3 has 15 residues. V trimming: 6 bases; J trimming: 4 bases; junction bases outside the gene matches: 7. The germline CDR1 and CDR2 sequences are MNHEY and SVGAGI. CDR3 DNA: TGTGCCAGCAGAGAGGGACAGGGGGTCCGCACTGAAGCTTTCTTT. Its translation is CASREGQGVRTEAFF.

J is TRBJ1-2 and V is TRBV11-2; 10 bases match TRBD1. The V gene end was trimmed by 2 bases and the J gene end by 4 bases; junction bases not matched to a gene: 4. Germline loops: CDR1 SGHAT, CDR2 FQNNGV. The CDR3 covers 15 residues. The DNA of the CDR3 is TGTGCCAGCAGCTTACCCCGGACAGGGGGCTATGGCTACACCTTC. It specifies CASSLPRTGGYGYTF.

The V and J genes are TRBV18 and TRBJ1-4, with a tentative D call TRBD1 (6 bases). The CDR3 contains 15 residues. Germline V gene data show CDR1 as KGHSH and CDR2 as LQKENI. Trimming cost V 3 bases and J 4 bases, with 12 bases left between them. As DNA, the CDR3 is TGTGCCAGCTCACCTGGACAGAGGAGTAATGAAAAACTGTTTTTT. This translates into CASSPGQRSNEKLFF.

The V and J genes are TRBV12-2 and TRBJ1-5; no check of the table's D call, TRBD1, against the DNA was made. TRBV12-2 is listed as a pseudogene. The CDR3 runs to 8 residues. The CDR3 DNA reads TGTGCGGCCCAGCCCCAGCATTTT. Its protein product is CAAQPQHF.

CDR3 protein: CASSQESGSSYNEQFF. CDR3 nucleotide sequence: TGCGCCAGCAGCCAAGAGTCCGGGAGCTCCTACAATGAGCAGTTCTTC. The chain links TRBV4-1 to TRBJ2-1, with D tentatively TRBD2 (6 bases). This CDR3 spans 16 amino acids. Germline loops: CDR1 MGHRA, CDR2 YSYEKL. The V end lost 0 bases, the J end lost 0 bases, and 9 bases lay between the germline ends.

This sequence joins TRBV6-5 and TRBJ1-5, with D perhaps TRBD1 (6 bases). CDR3 size: 14 residues. Germline lookup yields CDR1 MNHEY and CDR2 SVGAGI. The V gene lost 6 bases and the J gene lost 7 bases, with 16 bases spanning the gap. CDR3 sequence: CASSATGRGQPQHF. The DNA for the CDR3 is TGTGCCAGCAGCGCCACAGGGAGGGGGCAGCCCCAGCATTTT.

This clone has just one count. The chain has TRBV6-1 and TRBJ1-3; a weak D match, TRBD1 (5 bases). The CDR3 totals 15 residues. Per germline, CDR1 MNHNS and CDR2 SASEGT. Deletions cut 1 base from V and 7 bases from J, with 14 bases between. In nucleotides, the CDR3 is TGTGCCAGCAGTGAAGGGCAGGGCGATCGGAACACCATATATTTT. Its translation: CASSEGQGDRNTIYF.

V gene TRBV19 combines with J gene TRBJ2-7, with D maybe TRBD1 (6 bases). Germline V gives CDR1 LNHDA, CDR2 SQIVND (reference sequence). V was shortened by 1 base and J by 2 bases, with 6 bases between the two germline ends. The CDR3 covers 13 residues. This CDR3 reads CASSIAGAYEQYF. The CDR3 DNA reads TGTGCCAGTAGTATAGCAGGGGCCTACGAGCAGTACTTC.

The rearrangement links TRBV5-1 to TRBJ1-6; D is unresolved. Trimming stripped 1 base from V and 7 bases from J, with 3 bases between. Germline CDR1 is SGHRS and CDR2 is YFSETQ. This CDR3 contains 12 residues. CDR3 nucleotide sequence: TGCGCCAGCAGCTTGCAGAATTCACCCCTCCACTTT. It codes for CASSLQNSPLHF.

This chain joins TRBV12-3 or TRBV12-4 and TRBJ1-1, with a possible D match to TRBD1 (5 bases). The germline V and J ends were trimmed by 0 bases and 4 bases, with 6 bases remaining between them. The CDR3 consists of 13 residues. The CDR3 DNA sequence: TGTGCCAGCAGTTTAGCGGGGGGCACTGAAGCTTTCTTT. Residues: CASSLAGGTEAFF.

The chain combines TRBV24-1 with TRBJ1-2; 7 bases align to TRBD1. The germline gives CDR1 KGHDR, CDR2 SFDVKD. CDR3 length: 16 amino acids. The ends lost 3 bases at V and 3 bases at J; junction bases unmatched: 9. CDR3 amino acids: CATSDGEQGLDYGYTF. The CDR3 DNA sequence: TGTGCCACCAGTGATGGCGAACAGGGGTTGGACTATGGCTACACCTTC.

The V gene is TRBV5-8, the J gene TRBJ2-2; the match to TRBD1 covers 8 bases. Germline CDR1 reads SGHTS; CDR2 reads YDEGEE. This CDR3 is 14 amino acids long. V shed 8 bases and J 6 bases; nucleotides not matched to a gene: 9. The CDR3 sequence is CARGQGFVAGELFF. The CDR3 DNA reads as TGTGCCAGAGGACAGGGATTTGTCGCCGGGGAGCTGTTTTTT.

The CDR3 DNA sequence: TGTGCCAGCAAGGCTAGCGGGGGGGCAACAGATACGCAGTATTTT. Translating gives CASKASGGATDTQYF. V gene TRBV28 combines with J gene TRBJ2-3; 12 positions agree with TRBD2. The CDR3 has 15 residues. CDR1 MDHEN and CDR2 SYDVKM come from the germline V gene. V lost 7 bases and J lost 3; bases outside the gene matches: 5.

The chain recombines TRBV5-4 with TRBJ1-2, with 7 bases fitting TRBD1. The CDR3 covers 15 residues. Germline V gives CDR1 SGHNT, CDR2 YYREEE (reference sequence). J lost 6 bases, V lost 6 bases, and 14 bases had no gene match. This CDR3 is CASIRAPGGRNGYTF. CDR3 coding DNA: TGTGCCAGCATACGGGCGCCAGGGGGTCGGAATGGCTACACCTTC.

J is TRBJ2-1 and V is TRBV5-1; no firm D call. Germline V gives CDR1 SGHRS, CDR2 YFSETQ. V was pared by 4 bases and J by 7 bases, with 9 bases between. The CDR3 sequence is 12 residues long. CDR3 protein: CASSNTVNEQFF. Here the CDR3 DNA reads TGCGCCAGCAGCAACACCGTAAATGAGCAGTTCTTC.

The V and J genes are TRBV9 and TRBJ2-3; D is perhaps TRBD2 (5 bases). Trimming left V 0 bases short and J 2 bases short, with 10 bases between. The CDR3 covers 15 residues. Germline V gene lookup returns CDR1 SGDLS and CDR2 YYNGEE. CDR3 bases: TGTGCCAGCAGCGTAGGAGGCGGGCCCACAGATACGCAGTATTTT. It is translated as CASSVGGGPTDTQYF.

The CDR3 loop is CASSQEGPGQPYEQYF. CDR3 nucleotides: TGTGCCAGCAGCCAAGAGGGCCCTGGTCAGCCCTACGAGCAGTACTTC. The V and J genes are TRBV4-2 and TRBJ2-7; no definite D call. Deletions cut 0 bases from V and 2 bases from J, with 14 bases between. Germline CDR1 reads LGHNA; CDR2 reads YNFKEQ. The CDR3 loop spans 16 amino acids.

The chain recombines TRBV11-2 with TRBJ2-3, with TRBD1 matching over 7 bases. Trimming took 5 bases from V and 4 from J; bases not matched to a gene: 12. The CDR3 sequence is 16 residues long. Germline CDR1 and CDR2: SGHAT and FQNNGV. The CDR3 is CASSHPHRQGPDTQYF. DNA for the CDR3: TGTGCCAGCAGCCACCCGCACCGACAGGGCCCAGATACGCAGTATTTT.

J is TRBJ1-2 and V is TRBV27, with D maybe TRBD1 (6 bases). The CDR3 has 16 amino acids. Trimming pared 4 bases from V and 4 bases from J, leaving 19 bases between. Germline CDR1 is MNHEY and CDR2 is SMNVEV (reference sequence). The CDR3 DNA follows: TGTGCCAGCAGTTATGGGCTGGGGGGGGGCCTCTATGGCTACACCTTC. It translates to CASSYGLGGGLYGYTF.

J is TRBJ2-1 and V is TRBV3-1 (or the pseudogene TRBV3-2); 7 bases align to TRBD2. The CDR3 is made up of 15 amino acids. The J segment lost 5 bases and the V segment lost 1 base, leaving 5 bases of the junction unmatched. Germline CDR1 is LGHDT and CDR2 is YNNKEL (reference sequence). This CDR3 reads CASSQGAGGNNEQFF. For the CDR3, the DNA is TGTGCCAGCAGCCAAGGGGCCGGGGGGAACAATGAGCAGTTCTTC.

The V call is TRBV3-1 (or the pseudogene TRBV3-2), the J call TRBJ2-7; D not resolved. V lost 1 base and J lost 0, with 7 bases in between. This CDR3 contains 14 residues. CDR1 and CDR2 (germline): LGHDT, YNNKEL (reference sequence). The CDR3 loop reads CASSQVADSYEQYF. The CDR3 DNA reads TGTGCCAGCAGCCAAGTAGCAGACTCCTACGAGCAGTACTTC.